This paragraph reports one T cell receptor beta chain. Its antigen remains undetermined. Within one base of it there is no much larger clone, and no base qualities were kept. The sample originates from a study of PD-1 blockade in classical Hodgkin lymphoma (dated by TCRdb to the early 2020s). Regarding the study in general: Nivolumab dosing was 3 mg/kg intravenously every 2 weeks, continuing until either disease progression or unacceptable toxicity. The study used CyTOF and TCR beta sequencing to define a peripheral blood immune signature of response to PD-1 blockade in classical Hodgkin lymphoma. On the study overall, not on this receptor specifically: The study was restricted to a single clinical trial cohort, and the causes of repertoire differences, possibly disease activity or prior therapy, were left undefined. Diversity was lower in patients who began nivolumab less than 1 year after ASCT, so these patients were left out of later analyses to avoid confounding by immune reconstitution. Newly diagnosed patients were reported to have lower baseline TCR diversity than healthy donors, and relapsed/refractory patients were reported to have lower baseline TCR diversity still. Baseline diversity similar to that of newly diagnosed patients was observed in trial patients achieving complete response, whereas significantly lower diversity was observed in partial responders and progressors. A significant rise by C4D1 was seen in CD4+ but not CD8+ TCR diversity (p=0.0027 vs p=0.16), with the rise being most apparent in complete responders (p=0.02).

The Qiagen DNeasy kit was used to extract genomic DNA from unsorted PBMCs and from the negatively selected CD4+ and CD8+ fractions. Using primers that anneal to V and J segments, immunoSEQ multiplex PCR amplified the TCR beta CDR3 regions. Amplification bias was minimized using a synthetic immune receptor repertoire, and residual bias was removed computationally after sequencing. In the source study's methods: Custom Python scripts were used to quantify repertoire diversity as the Shannon entropy index. The unsorted, CD4+ and CD8+ repertoires were each analyzed separately, with the exception of combined analyses, where CD4+ and CD8+ sequences were merged in silico. A clone counted as expanded when the clone's frequency after treatment rose at least 2-fold relative to C1D1, and clones undetected at baseline were given a pseudocount of 0.5. Singleton clones were defined as clones with 0 or 1 copy at C1D1, and non-singleton clones were defined as clones with 2 or more copies. Clones expanded in unsorted samples were assigned a CD4+, CD8+ or unknown annotation through matching of protein sequences in sorted samples from the same patient. Wilcoxon tests on paired samples were used to test diversity changes from C1D1 to C4D1. The table was pulled from immuneACCESS by TCRdb, which kept in-frame rearrangements only. Such tables lose some clones; where checked, under half of the loss comes from unresolved V genes, and the rest has no known cause. That table is the source of V, J and clone size, and D and trimming were worked out from the DNA. The sample has some 110,000 clones on record, roughly nine tenths of them singletons. The biggest ten clones account for 15% to 20% of the sample.

In light of the paper, this sample's time point label describes: cycle 4 day 1 (C4D1), after six to seven weeks of nivolumab. Relapse after autologous stem cell transplantation had occurred in all trial patients, and cohorts A, B and C were distinguished by prior brentuximab vedotin exposure. The trial cohort included 55 to 60 patients with relapsed/refractory classical Hodgkin lymphoma, and each patient had a best overall response of complete response, partial response or progressive disease. In the multi-cohort phase II CheckMate 205 trial, trial patients received single-agent nivolumab. Best overall response was determined by an independent review committee according to the 2007 International Working Group response criteria. Trial PBMCs were collected immediately before nivolumab initiation (C1D1) and during therapy at cycle 2 day 1 and cycle 4 day 1. After peripheral blood was drawn into 8 mL Vacutainer Cell Preparation Tubes, PBMCs were isolated by centrifugation and then cryopreserved.

Spanning cysteine to phenylalanine, the CDR3 consists of 12 amino acids. This entry keeps only the CDR3 DNA: 36 bases, framed from base 1. The trim is 4 bases for V and 7 bases for J, with a gap of 8 bases between the germline ends. For CDR1 and CDR2, the germline V gene lists SNHLY and FYNNEI. The sample here was peripheral blood mononuclear cells (PBMCs), taken before the fourth cycle of nivolumab. This TCR derives from a human donor with classical Hodgkin lymphoma. This sequence uses TRBV2 and TRBJ2-4; there is no confident call for the D gene. The sequence in DNA is TGTGCCAGCAGTGGGCGTGGGAACATTCAGTACTTC. It is translated as CASSGRGNIQYF.